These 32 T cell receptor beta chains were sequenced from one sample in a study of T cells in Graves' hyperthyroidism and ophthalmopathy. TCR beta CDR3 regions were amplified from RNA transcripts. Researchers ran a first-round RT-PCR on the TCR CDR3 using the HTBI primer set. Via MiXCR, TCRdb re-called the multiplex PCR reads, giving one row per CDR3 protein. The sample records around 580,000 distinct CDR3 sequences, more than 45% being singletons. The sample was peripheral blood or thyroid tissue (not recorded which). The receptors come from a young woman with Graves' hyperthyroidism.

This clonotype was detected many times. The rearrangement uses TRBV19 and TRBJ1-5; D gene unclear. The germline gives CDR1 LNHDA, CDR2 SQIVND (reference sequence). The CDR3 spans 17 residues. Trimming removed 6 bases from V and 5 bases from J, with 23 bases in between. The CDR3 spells CASRKKLGSIVDQPQHF. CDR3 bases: TGTGCCAGTAGAAAGAAGTTGGGCAGTATCGTAGATCAGCCCCAGCATTTT.

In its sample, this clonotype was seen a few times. For the CDR3, the DNA is TGCAGCGTTGATTCTTTCAAGGGGAGAACAGATACGCAGTATTTT. Translation: CSVDSFKGRTDTQYF. V gene TRBV29-1 combines with J gene TRBJ2-3; D may match TRBD1 or TRBD2 (5 bases each). The CDR3 has 15 amino acids. CDR1 is SQVTM and CDR2 is ANQGSEA in the germline V gene. Trimming left V 3 bases short and J 3 bases short, with 16 bases between.

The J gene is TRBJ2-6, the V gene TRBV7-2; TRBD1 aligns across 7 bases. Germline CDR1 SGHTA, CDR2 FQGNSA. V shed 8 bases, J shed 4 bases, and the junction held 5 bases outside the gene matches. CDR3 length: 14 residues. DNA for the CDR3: TGTGCCAGCGAGATGGGACAGGGGGCCAACGTCCTGACTTTC. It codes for CASEMGQGANVLTF.

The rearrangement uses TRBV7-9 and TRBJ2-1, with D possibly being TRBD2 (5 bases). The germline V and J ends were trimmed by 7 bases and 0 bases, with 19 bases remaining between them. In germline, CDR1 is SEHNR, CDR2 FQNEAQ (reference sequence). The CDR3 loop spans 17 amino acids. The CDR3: CASTPRETRSSYNEQFF. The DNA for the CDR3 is TGTGCCAGCACCCCCCGGGAAACAAGGAGCTCCTACAATGAGCAGTTCTTC. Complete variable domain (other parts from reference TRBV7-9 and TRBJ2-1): DTGVSQNPRHKITKRGQNVTFRCDPISEHNRLYWYRQTLGQGPEFLTYFQNEAQLEKSRLLSDRFSAERPKGSFSTLEIQRTEQGDSAMYLCASTPRETRSSYNEQFFGPGTRLTVL.

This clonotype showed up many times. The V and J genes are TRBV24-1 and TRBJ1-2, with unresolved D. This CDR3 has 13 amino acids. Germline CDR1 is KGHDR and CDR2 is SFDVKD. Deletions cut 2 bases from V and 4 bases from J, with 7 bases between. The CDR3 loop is CATSDSRFYGYTF. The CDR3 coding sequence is TGTGCCACCAGTGATTCGAGATTCTATGGCTACACCTTC.

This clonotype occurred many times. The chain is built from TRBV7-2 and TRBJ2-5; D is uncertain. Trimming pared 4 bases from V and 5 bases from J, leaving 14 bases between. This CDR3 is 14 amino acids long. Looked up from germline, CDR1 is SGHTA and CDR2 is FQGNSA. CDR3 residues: CASSWTRMSETQYF. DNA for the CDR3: TGTGCCAGCAGCTGGACCCGAATGTCGGAGACCCAGTACTTC.

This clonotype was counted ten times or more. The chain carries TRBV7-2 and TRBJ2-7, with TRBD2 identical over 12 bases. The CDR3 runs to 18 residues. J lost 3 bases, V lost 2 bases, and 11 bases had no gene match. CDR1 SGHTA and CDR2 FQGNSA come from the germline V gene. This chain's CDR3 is CASSLILAGGRFLYEQYF. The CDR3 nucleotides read TGTGCCAGCAGCTTAATCCTAGCGGGAGGGAGATTTCTCTACGAGCAGTACTTC.

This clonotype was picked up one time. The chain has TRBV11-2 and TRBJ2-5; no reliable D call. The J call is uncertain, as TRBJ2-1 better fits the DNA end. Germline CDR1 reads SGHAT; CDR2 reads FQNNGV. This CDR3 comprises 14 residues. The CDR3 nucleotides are TGTGCCAGCAGCCCACGCCAGTCCTACAATGAGCAGTTCTTC. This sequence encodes CASSPRQSYNEQFF.

The CDR3 protein is CASSLPTRMGGEQFF. Written as DNA, the CDR3 is TGTGCCAGCAGCTTACCGACTAGAATGGGGGGTGAGCAGTTCTTC. The J gene is TRBJ2-1, the V gene TRBV5-4; a possible D gene is TRBD2 (6 bases). This CDR3 is built from 15 residues. Trimming took off 2 bases at V and 9 bases at J, with 18 bases between the two ends. Germline V gene lookup returns CDR1 SGHNT and CDR2 YYREEE (reference sequence).

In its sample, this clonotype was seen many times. The CDR3 region has the DNA TGTGCCAGCACACGGCAGGGGTCTGGTGGCTACACCTTC. Translating it yields CASTRQGSGGYTF. The chain employs TRBV25-1 and TRBJ1-2, with D possibly TRBD1 on 6 matching bases. The CDR3 loop spans 13 amino acids. V gave up 7 bases and J gave up 7 bases, with 16 bases separating them. The germline V gene has CDR1 MGHDK and CDR2 SYGVNS.

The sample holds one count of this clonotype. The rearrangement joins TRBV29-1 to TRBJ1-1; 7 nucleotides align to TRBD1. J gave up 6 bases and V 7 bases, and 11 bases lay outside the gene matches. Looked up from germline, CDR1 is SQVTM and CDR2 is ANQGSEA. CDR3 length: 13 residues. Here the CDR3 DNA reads TGCAGCGCCGTCCGGGACAGCGGGTCTGAAGCTTTCTTT. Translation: CSAVRDSGSEAFF.

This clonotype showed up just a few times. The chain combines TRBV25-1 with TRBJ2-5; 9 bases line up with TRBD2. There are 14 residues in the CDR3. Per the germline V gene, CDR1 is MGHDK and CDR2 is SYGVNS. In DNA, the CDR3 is TGTGCTAGAGATGGTAGCGGGAGTCAAGAGACCCAGTACTTC. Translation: CARDGSGSQETQYF.

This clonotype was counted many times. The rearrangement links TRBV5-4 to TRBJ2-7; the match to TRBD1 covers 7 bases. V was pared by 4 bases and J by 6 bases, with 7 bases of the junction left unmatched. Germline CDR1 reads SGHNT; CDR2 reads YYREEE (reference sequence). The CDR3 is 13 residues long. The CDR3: CASSRRQGSEQYF. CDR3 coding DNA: TGTGCCAGCAGCCGAAGACAGGGTTCCGAGCAGTACTTC.

Here the CDR3 DNA reads TGCAGCGTTGAGGGGGTGTCGTCGGAAAAACTGTTTTTT. Protein: CSVEGVSSEKLFF. This chain joins TRBV29-1 and TRBJ1-4, with D possibly TRBD1 on 5 matching bases. Germline V gene sequence: CDR1 SQVTM, CDR2 ANQGSEA. CDR3 length equals 13 residues. The V end lost 3 bases, the J end lost 8 bases, and 13 bases lay between the germline ends.

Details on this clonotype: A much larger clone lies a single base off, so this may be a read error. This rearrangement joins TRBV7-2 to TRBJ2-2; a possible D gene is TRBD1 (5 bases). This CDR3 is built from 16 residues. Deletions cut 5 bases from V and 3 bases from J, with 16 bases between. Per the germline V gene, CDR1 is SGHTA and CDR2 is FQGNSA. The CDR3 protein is CASSRKGIEDTGELFF. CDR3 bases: TGTGCCAGCAGCCGGAAGGGGATTGAAGACACCGGGGAGCTGTTTTTT.

Here the CDR3 DNA reads TGTGCCAGCAGCCCTACAGGGGGAAATGAGCAGTTCTTC. The encoded protein is CASSPTGGNEQFF. The V call is TRBV12-3 or TRBV12-4, the J call TRBJ2-7; TRBD1 matches 8 bases. TRBJ2-1 explains the end of the DNA better; the J call may be wrong. The CDR3 spans 13 residues.

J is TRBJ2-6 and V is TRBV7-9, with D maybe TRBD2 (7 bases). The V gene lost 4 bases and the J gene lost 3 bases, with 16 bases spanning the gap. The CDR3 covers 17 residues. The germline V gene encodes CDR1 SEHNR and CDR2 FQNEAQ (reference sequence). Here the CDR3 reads CASSSQGTNYGANVLTF. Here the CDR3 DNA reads TGTGCCAGCAGCTCGCAGGGGACTAACTATGGGGCCAACGTCCTGACTTTC.

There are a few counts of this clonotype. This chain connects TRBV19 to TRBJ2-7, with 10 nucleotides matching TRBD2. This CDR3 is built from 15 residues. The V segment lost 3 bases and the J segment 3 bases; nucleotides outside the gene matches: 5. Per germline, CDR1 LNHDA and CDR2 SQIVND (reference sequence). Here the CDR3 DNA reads TGTGCCAGTAGTATGCAGCTAGCGGGAGTCTACGAGCAGTACTTC. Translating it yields CASSMQLAGVYEQYF.

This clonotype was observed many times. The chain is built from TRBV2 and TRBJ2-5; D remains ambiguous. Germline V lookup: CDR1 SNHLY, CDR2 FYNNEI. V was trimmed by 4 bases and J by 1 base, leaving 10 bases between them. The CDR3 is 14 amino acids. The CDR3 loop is CASSATSVQETQYF. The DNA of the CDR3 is TGTGCCAGCAGTGCTACCTCGGTCCAAGAGACCCAGTACTTC. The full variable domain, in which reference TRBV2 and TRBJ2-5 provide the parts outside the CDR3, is EPEVTQTPSHQVTQMGQEVILRCVPISNHLYFYWYRQILGQKVEFLVSFYNNEISEKSEIFDDQFSVERPDGSNFTLKIRSTKLEDSAMYFCASSATSVQETQYFGPGTRLLVL.

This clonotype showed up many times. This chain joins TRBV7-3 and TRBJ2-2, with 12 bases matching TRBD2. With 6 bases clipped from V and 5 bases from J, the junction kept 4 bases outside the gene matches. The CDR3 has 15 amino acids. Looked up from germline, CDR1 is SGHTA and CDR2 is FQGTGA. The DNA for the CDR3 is TGTGCCAGCAGTTCGACTAGCGGGAGTACCGGGGAGCTGTTTTTT. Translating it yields CASSSTSGSTGELFF.

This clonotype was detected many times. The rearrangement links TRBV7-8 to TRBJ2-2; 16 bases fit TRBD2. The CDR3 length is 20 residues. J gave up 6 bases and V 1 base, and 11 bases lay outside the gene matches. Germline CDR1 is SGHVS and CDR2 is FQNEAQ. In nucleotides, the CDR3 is TGTGCCAGCAGCTTAGTCGCGTACCCGGGACTAGCGGGAGGGCCCGGGGAGCTGTTTTTT. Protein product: CASSLVAYPGLAGGPGELFF. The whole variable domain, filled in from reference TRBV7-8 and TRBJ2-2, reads GAGVSQSPRYKVAKRGQDVALRCDPISGHVSLFWYQQALGQGPEFLTYFQNEAQLDKSGLPSDRFFAERPEGSVSTLKIQRTQQEDSAVYLCASSLVAYPGLAGGPGELFFGEGSRLTVL.

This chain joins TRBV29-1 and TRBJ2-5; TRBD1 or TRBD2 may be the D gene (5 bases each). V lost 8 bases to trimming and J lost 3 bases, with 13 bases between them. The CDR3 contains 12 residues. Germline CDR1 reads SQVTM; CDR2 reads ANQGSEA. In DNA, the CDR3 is TGCAGCTCACGGGACCGAAAAGAGACCCAGTACTTC. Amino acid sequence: CSSRDRKETQYF. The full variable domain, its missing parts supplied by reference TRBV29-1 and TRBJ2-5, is SAVISQKPSRDICQRGTSLTIQCQVDSQVTMMFWYRQQPGQSLTLIATANQGSEATYESGFVIDKFPISRPNLTFSTLTVSNMSPEDSSIYLCSSRDRKETQYFGPGTRLLVL.

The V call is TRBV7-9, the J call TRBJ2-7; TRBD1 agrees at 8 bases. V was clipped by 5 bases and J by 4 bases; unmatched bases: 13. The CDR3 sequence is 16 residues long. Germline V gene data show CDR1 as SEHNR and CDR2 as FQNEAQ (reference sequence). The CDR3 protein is CASSRSGTGGAYEQYF. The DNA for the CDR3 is TGTGCCAGCAGCCGATCCGGGACAGGAGGGGCGTACGAGCAGTACTTC. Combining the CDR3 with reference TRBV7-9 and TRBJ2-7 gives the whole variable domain DTGVSQNPRHKITKRGQNVTFRCDPISEHNRLYWYRQTLGQGPEFLTYFQNEAQLEKSRLLSDRFSAERPKGSFSTLEIQRTEQGDSAMYLCASSRSGTGGAYEQYFGPGTRLTVT.

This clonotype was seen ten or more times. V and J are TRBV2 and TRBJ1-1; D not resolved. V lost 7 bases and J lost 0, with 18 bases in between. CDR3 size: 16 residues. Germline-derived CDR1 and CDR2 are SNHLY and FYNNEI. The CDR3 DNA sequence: TGTGCCAGCACGCGGTTCCGGGAAATGGTGAACACTGAAGCTTTCTTT. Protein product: CASTRFREMVNTEAFF.

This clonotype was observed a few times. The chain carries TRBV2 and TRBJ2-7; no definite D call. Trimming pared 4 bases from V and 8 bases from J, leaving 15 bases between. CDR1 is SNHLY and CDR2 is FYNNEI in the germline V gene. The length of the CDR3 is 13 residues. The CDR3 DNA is TGTGCCAGCAGTGCTTTGGACGATGTTCAGCAGTACTTC. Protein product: CASSALDDVQQYF.

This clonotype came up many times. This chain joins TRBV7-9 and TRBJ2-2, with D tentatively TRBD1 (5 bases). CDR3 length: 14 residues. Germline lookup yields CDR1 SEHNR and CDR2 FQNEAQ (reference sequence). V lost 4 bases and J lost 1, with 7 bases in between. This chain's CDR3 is CASSSDRNTGELFF. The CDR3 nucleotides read TGTGCCAGCAGCTCCGACAGGAACACCGGGGAGCTGTTTTTT.

This CDR3 reads CASSDLFF. The CDR3 DNA is TGTGCCAGCAGTGATCTTTTTTTT. The J gene is TRBJ1-4, the V gene TRBV2; D unresolved. V was cut by 3 bases and J by 17 bases, with 4 bases left in between. Germline loops: CDR1 SNHLY, CDR2 FYNNEI. The length of the CDR3 is 8 residues.

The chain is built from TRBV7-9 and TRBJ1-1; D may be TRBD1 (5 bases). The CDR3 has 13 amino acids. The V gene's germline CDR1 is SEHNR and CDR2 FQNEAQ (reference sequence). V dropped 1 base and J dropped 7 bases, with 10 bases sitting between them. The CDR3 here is CASSLVQGIEAFF. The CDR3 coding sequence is TGTGCCAGCAGCTTAGTCCAGGGAATTGAAGCTTTCTTT.

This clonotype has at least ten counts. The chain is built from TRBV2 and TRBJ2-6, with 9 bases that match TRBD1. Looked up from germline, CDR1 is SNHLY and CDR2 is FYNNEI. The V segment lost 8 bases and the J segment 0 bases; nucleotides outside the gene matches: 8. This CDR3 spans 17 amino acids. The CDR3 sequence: CASLTGTGRSGANVLTF. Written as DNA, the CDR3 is TGTGCCAGCTTGACGGGGACAGGGCGCTCTGGGGCCAACGTCCTGACTTTC. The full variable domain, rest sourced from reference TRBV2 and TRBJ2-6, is EPEVTQTPSHQVTQMGQEVILRCVPISNHLYFYWYRQILGQKVEFLVSFYNNEISEKSEIFDDQFSVERPDGSNFTLKIRSTKLEDSAMYFCASLTGTGRSGANVLTFGAGSRLTVL.

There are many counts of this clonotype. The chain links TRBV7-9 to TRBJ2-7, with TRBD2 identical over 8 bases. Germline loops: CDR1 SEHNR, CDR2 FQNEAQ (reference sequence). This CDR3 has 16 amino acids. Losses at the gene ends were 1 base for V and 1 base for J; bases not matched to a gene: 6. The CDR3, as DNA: TGTGCCAGCAGCTTAGTTTGGGCTAGCGGGTCCTACGAGCAGTACTTC. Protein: CASSLVWASGSYEQYF. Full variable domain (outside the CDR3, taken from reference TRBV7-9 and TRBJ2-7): DTGVSQNPRHKITKRGQNVTFRCDPISEHNRLYWYRQTLGQGPEFLTYFQNEAQLEKSRLLSDRFSAERPKGSFSTLEIQRTEQGDSAMYLCASSLVWASGSYEQYFGPGTRLTVT.

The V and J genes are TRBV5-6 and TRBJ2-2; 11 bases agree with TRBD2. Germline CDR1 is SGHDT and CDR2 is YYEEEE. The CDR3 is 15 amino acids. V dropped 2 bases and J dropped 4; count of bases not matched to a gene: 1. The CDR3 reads CASSFGLAGTGELFF. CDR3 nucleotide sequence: TGTGCCAGCAGCTTCGGACTAGCGGGCACCGGGGAGCTGTTTTTT.

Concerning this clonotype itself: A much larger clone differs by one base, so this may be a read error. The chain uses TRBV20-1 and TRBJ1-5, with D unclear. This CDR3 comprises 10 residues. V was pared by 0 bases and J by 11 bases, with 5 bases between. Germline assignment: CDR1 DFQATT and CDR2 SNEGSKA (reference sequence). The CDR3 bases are TGCAGTGCTAGAGACGGGACCCAGCATTTT. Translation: CSARDGTQHF.